This is a list of T cell receptor beta chains from one sample in a study of OX40 agonist ivuxolimab in advanced cancers. Profiling relied on immunoSEQ multiplex PCR, and the TCRdb table lists in-frame clones only, not all of them. Of about 32,000 clones in the sample, about 84% are singletons; the top ten hold over 15%. The sample was CD4+ or CD8+ T cells sorted from blood, taken in a trial of the OX40 agonist ivuxolimab. The receptors were gathered from an adult with an advanced solid tumor such as melanoma, head and neck, liver or kidney cancer. Both conserved end residues are part of each CDR3. The D gene is left open where the match is weak. The size field is filled for only some rows; it gives once, few, many or a size class.

TRBV4-2	-	once	TRBJ1-1	TGTGCCAGCAGCCAAGGGCGGCAAGTGAACACTGAAGCTTTCTTT	CASSQGRQVNTEAFF
TRBV6-5	-	once	TRBJ1-4	TGTGCCAGCAGTGGCGGACGGTTTAATGAAAAACTGTTTTTT	CASSGGRFNEKLFF
TRBV7-9	-	-	TRBJ2-5	TGTGCCAGCAGCTTACGGGCAGGGGGGCTGGAGACCCAGTACTTC	CASSLRAGGLETQYF
TRBV7-9	TRBD2	-	TRBJ2-3	TGTGCCAGCAGCTTACTAGCGGTACGCACAGATACGCAGTATTTT	CASSLLAVRTDTQYF
TRBV4-1	-	few	TRBJ2-5	TGCGCCAGCAGCCAGATTACAGGGTCCCTAAGGGAGACCCAGTACTTC	CASSQITGSLRETQYF
TRBV28	TRBD1	-	TRBJ1-5	TGTGCCAGCAGCCCGACAGGGTACAATCAGCCCCAGCATTTT	CASSPTGYNQPQHF
TRBV27	-	-	TRBJ2-7	TGTGCCAGCAGTTACAGGGATAGGAGCTCCTACGAGCAGTACTTC	CASSYRDRSSYEQYF
TRBV14	-	-	TRBJ1-4	TGTGCCAGCAGCCCACCCTCGGCGCCGGCAACTAATGAAAAACTGTTTTTT	CASSPPSAPATNEKLFF
TRBV19	TRBD1	once	TRBJ1-1	TGTGCCAGTAGTATCGGGACAGGGCCAAACACTGAAGCTTTCTTT	CASSIGTGPNTEAFF
TRBV6-6	-	-	TRBJ2-7	TGTGCCAGCAGGGGGGCTTCCCCCTACGAGCAGTACTTC	CASRGASPYEQYF
TRBV2	TRBD2	-	TRBJ2-3	TGTGCCAGCAGTGGACGGACTAGCGGGATTTACCTCACAGATACGCAGTATTTT	CASSGRTSGIYLTDTQYF
TRBV4-2	-	-	TRBJ2-1	TGTGCCAGCAGCCAAGGGACGGGGGAGGTCAATGAGCAGTTCTTC	CASSQGTGEVNEQFF
TRBV9	-	-	TRBJ2-7	TGTGCCAGCAGCGTAGGCAGGGTCCCCTACGAGCAGTACTTC	CASSVGRVPYEQYF
TRBV10-3	-	-	TRBJ1-3	TGTGCCATCAGTGAGTGGTATGGCGGGTCCTCTGGAAACACCATATATTTT	CAISEWYGGSSGNTIYF
TRBV5-6	-	-	TRBJ1-1	TGTGCCAGCAGCTTGACACCGAACACTGAAGCTTTCTTT	CASSLTPNTEAFF
TRBV7-2	-	-	TRBJ2-1	TGTGCCAGCAGCTCCTGGGGGGAAGAGGCCTACAATGAGCAGTTCTTC	CASSSWGEEAYNEQFF
TRBV19	-	-	TRBJ2-2	TGTGCCAGTAGTTCCGTAGGGACGGCTCTAAACACCGGGGAGCTGTTTTTT	CASSSVGTALNTGELFF